Presented here are 25 T cell receptor beta chains from one specimen sequenced in a study of tissue T cells after allogeneic stem cell transplantation. The data were produced by immunoSEQ multiplex PCR, yet TCRdb's version contains in-frame clones alone and is incomplete. The repertoire has about 1,000 clones, about nine tenths of them found once; the top ten carry roughly 4%. This specimen was spleen tissue, taken at autopsy. The receptors stem from an older male patient with steroid-refractory graft-versus-host disease after an allogeneic stem cell transplant. T cells may partly derive from the graft donor.

The rearrangement joins TRBV11-2 to TRBJ1-6, with D possibly matching TRBD1 (6 bases). V lost 1 base and J 0 bases, leaving 13 bases between the germline ends. CDR3 size: 18 residues. CDR1 SGHAT and CDR2 FQNNGV come from the germline V gene. The CDR3 is CASSLVGTQYSYNSPLHF. The DNA for the CDR3 is TGTGCCAGCAGCTTAGTAGGGACACAGTACTCCTATAATTCACCCCTCCACTTT.

The chain employs TRBV4-1 and TRBJ1-6, with a possible D match to TRBD1 (5 bases). V was cut by 1 base and J by 8 bases, with 15 bases left in between. Looked up from germline, CDR1 is MGHRA and CDR2 is YSYEKL. The length of the CDR3 is 16 residues. CDR3 amino acids: CASSQARVQGDSPLHF. The CDR3 DNA reads as TGCGCCAGCAGCCAAGCCCGAGTCCAAGGGGATTCACCCCTCCACTTT.

The chain couples TRBV28 to TRBJ2-1; 7 bases align to TRBD1. CDR1 and CDR2 (germline): MDHEN, SYDVKM. This CDR3 contains 16 residues. J gave up 6 bases and V 5 bases, and 13 bases lay outside the gene matches. CDR3 in amino acids: CASSLEPGQSRNEQFF. As DNA, the CDR3 is TGTGCCAGCAGTCTGGAACCGGGACAGAGTCGCAATGAGCAGTTCTTC.

The chain links TRBV19 to TRBJ1-2; a possible D gene is TRBD1 (5 bases). Germline V gene data show CDR1 as LNHDA and CDR2 as SQIVND (reference sequence). The germline V and J ends were trimmed by 4 bases and 6 bases, with 9 bases remaining between them. This CDR3 is 12 amino acids long. The DNA for the CDR3 is TGTGCCAGTAGTACTAGGGACCATGGCTACACCTTC. Its protein product is CASSTRDHGYTF.

The V call is TRBV5-1, the J call TRBJ2-5, with 10 bases lining up with TRBD1. The CDR3 covers 14 residues. V was clipped by 9 bases and J by 7 bases; unmatched bases: 12. Germline V lookup: CDR1 SGHRS, CDR2 YFSETQ. The CDR3 nucleotides read TGCGCCACCAATCCGGGGACAGGGGTTGGGACCCAGTACTTC. It is translated as CATNPGTGVGTQYF.

Only one count was recorded for this clone. This sequence joins TRBV19 and TRBJ2-5, with a weak D call TRBD2 (6 bases). The CDR3 runs 12 residues. CDR1 is LNHDA and CDR2 is SQIVND in the germline V gene (reference sequence). Trimming stripped 5 bases from V and 7 bases from J, with 11 bases between. CDR3 DNA: TGTGCCAGTAGTCCGGGGGTTGGGACCCAGTACTTC. It translates to CASSPGVGTQYF.

This clone is a singleton in its sample. The chain has TRBV5-1 and TRBJ2-1; the D gene is possibly TRBD1 (5 bases). The CDR3 consists of 13 residues. Germline V gene data show CDR1 as SGHRS and CDR2 as YFSETQ. The V end was cut by 3 bases, the J end by 5 bases, with 9 bases between. The CDR3 region is CASSYSTDNEQFF. DNA of the CDR3: TGCGCCAGCAGCTACTCGACAGACAATGAGCAGTTCTTC. Full variable domain (rest looked up from reference TRBV5-1 and TRBJ2-1): KAGVTQTPRYLIKTRGQQVTLSCSPISGHRSVSWYQQTPGQGLQFLFEYFSETQRNKGNFPGRFSGRQFSNSRSEMNVSTLELGDSALYLCASSYSTDNEQFFGPGTRLTVL.

This chain joins TRBV5-1 and TRBJ2-7, with no clear D. CDR3 length equals 15 residues. The V gene lost 0 bases and the J gene lost 0 bases, with 10 bases spanning the gap. Germline values: CDR1 SGHRS, CDR2 YFSETQ. The CDR3 protein is CASSLEGLGSYEQYF. CDR3 DNA: TGCGCCAGCAGCTTGGAAGGGTTAGGCTCCTACGAGCAGTACTTC. The full variable domain, with the rest looked up from reference TRBV5-1 and TRBJ2-7, is KAGVTQTPRYLIKTRGQQVTLSCSPISGHRSVSWYQQTPGQGLQFLFEYFSETQRNKGNFPGRFSGRQFSNSRSEMNVSTLELGDSALYLCASSLEGLGSYEQYFGPGTRLTVT.

The rearrangement uses TRBV12-5 and TRBJ2-1; TRBD2 matches at 9 bases. Trimming removed 1 base from V and 2 bases from J; junction bases left unmatched: 3. The CDR3 is 16 residues long. Germline-derived CDR1 and CDR2 are LGHNT and FRNRAP. The CDR3 DNA reads as TGTGCTAGTGGTTTGGCTGGCGGGGGGGCCTACAATGAGCAGTTCTTC. It specifies CASGLAGGGAYNEQFF. Full variable domain (remainder filled in from reference TRBV12-5 and TRBJ2-1): DARVTQTPRHKVTEMGQEVTMRCQPILGHNTVFWYRQTMMQGLELLAYFRNRAPLDDSGMPKDRFSAEMPDATLATLKIQPSEPRDSAVYFCASGLAGGGAYNEQFFGPGTRLTVL.

This clone showed up just once. This chain uses TRBV4-2 with TRBJ2-3; D is perhaps TRBD1 or TRBD2 (6 bases each). Trimming shortened V by 5 bases and J by 0 bases, and 15 bases separated the two germline ends. This CDR3 has 16 amino acids. CDR1 and CDR2 from the germline V gene are LGHNA and YNFKEQ. The CDR3 DNA reads as TGTGCCAGCAGCTACACAGGGACTTCTAGCACAGATACGCAGTATTTT. Translation gives CASSYTGTSSTDTQYF.

V gene TRBV10-3 combines with J gene TRBJ1-5; D remains ambiguous. The CDR3 sequence is 12 residues long. V was pared by 2 bases and J by 7 bases, with 6 bases between. Germline V gene data show CDR1 as ENHRY and CDR2 as SYGVKD. DNA for the CDR3: TGTGCCATCAGTGAGATCGGACAGCCCCAGCATTTT. Translated: CAISEIGQPQHF.

This sequence joins TRBV3-1 (or the pseudogene TRBV3-2) and TRBJ1-5, with no clear D. The CDR3 length is 17 residues. CDR1 and CDR2 from the germline V gene are LGHDT and YNNKEL (reference sequence). Trimming cost V 4 bases and J 5 bases, with 21 bases left between them. The CDR3 is CASSPWIPFLHHQPQHF. The DNA of the CDR3 is TGTGCCAGCAGCCCTTGGATCCCATTTTTGCATCATCAGCCCCAGCATTTT.

The chain employs TRBV7-8 and TRBJ1-6; D ambiguous. The V and J ends lost 4 bases and 7 bases respectively, with 17 bases between them. From germline, CDR1 is SGHVS and CDR2 FQNEAQ. The CDR3 loop spans 16 amino acids. CDR3: CASSSNTGSQNSPLHF. CDR3 bases: TGTGCCAGCAGCTCAAATACCGGGTCTCAGAATTCACCCCTCCACTTT.

This chain uses TRBV5-6 with TRBJ2-2; 9 nucleotides line up with TRBD1. The V gene's germline CDR1 is SGHDT and CDR2 YYEEEE. V shed 3 bases and J 4 bases; nucleotides not matched to a gene: 4. This CDR3 comprises 15 residues. As DNA, the CDR3 is TGTGCCAGCAGCTGGAGGGACAGGGCCACCGGGGAGCTGTTTTTT. Its protein product is CASSWRDRATGELFF.

The chain carries TRBV4-3 and TRBJ2-7; D call uncertain. The CDR3 is made up of 13 amino acids. Trimming removed 0 bases from V and 6 bases from J, with 9 bases in between. The germline CDR1 and CDR2 sequences are LGHNA and YSLEER. CDR3 DNA: TGCGCCAGCAGCCAAGATCCGGGCGTCGAGCAGTACTTC. This translates into CASSQDPGVEQYF.

This clone was picked up a small number of times. The V and J genes are TRBV29-1 and TRBJ2-6; maybe TRBD2 (5 bases). Germline CDR1 SQVTM, CDR2 ANQGSEA. The CDR3 contains 14 residues. Deletions cut 7 bases from V and 0 bases from J, with 10 bases between. The DNA for the CDR3 is TGCAGCGCCAGCGGTAGCTCTGGGGCCAACGTCCTGACTTTC. As protein: CSASGSSGANVLTF.

The V and J genes are TRBV29-1 and TRBJ2-1; tentative D call: TRBD1 (6 bases). The germline gives CDR1 SQVTM, CDR2 ANQGSEA. The CDR3 runs 14 residues. V lost 3 bases, J lost 7 bases, and 16 bases lay in between. Here the CDR3 reads CSVEAGDQGNEQFF. The CDR3 DNA reads as TGCAGCGTTGAGGCAGGGGATCAGGGGAATGAGCAGTTCTTC.

The genes are TRBV19 and TRBJ2-7; perhaps TRBD1 as D (6 bases). The CDR3 totals 13 residues. Trimming pared 4 bases from V and 5 bases from J, leaving 12 bases between. Germline lookup yields CDR1 LNHDA and CDR2 SQIVND (reference sequence). The CDR3 spells CASSTQGWNEQYF. DNA for the CDR3: TGTGCCAGTAGTACCCAGGGGTGGAACGAGCAGTACTTC.

The chain has TRBV19 and TRBJ2-7, with TRBD2 matching 7 bases. V was clipped by 6 bases and J by 6 bases; unmatched bases: 11. The CDR3 length is 14 residues. Germline-derived CDR1 and CDR2 are LNHDA and SQIVND (reference sequence). This CDR3 is CASRGPAGSSEQYF. CDR3 DNA sequence: TGTGCCAGTAGGGGCCCAGCGGGGTCTTCCGAGCAGTACTTC.

The genes are TRBV18 and TRBJ1-5; D is uncertain. V dropped 2 bases and J dropped 6 bases, with 5 bases sitting between them. This CDR3 contains 12 residues. Germline V gene data show CDR1 as KGHSH and CDR2 as LQKENI. CDR3 in DNA: TGTGCCAGCTCACCAGGGCTTCAGCCCCAGCATTTT. Its protein product is CASSPGLQPQHF.

CDR3 DNA: TGTGCCAGTACCTTTTCGAGCTCCTATAATTCACCCCTCCACTTT. Protein: CASTFSSSYNSPLHF. The V gene is TRBV19, the J gene TRBJ1-6; D is uncertain. V lost 7 bases and J lost 0, with 10 bases in between. Looked up from germline, CDR1 is LNHDA and CDR2 is SQIVND (reference sequence). CDR3 length: 15 residues.

V gene TRBV28 combines with J gene TRBJ1-1; D is perhaps TRBD1 (5 bases). The V gene lost 3 bases and the J gene lost 3 bases, with 8 bases spanning the gap. The length of the CDR3 is 13 residues. Germline V gene lookup returns CDR1 MDHEN and CDR2 SYDVKM. The CDR3 DNA sequence: TGTGCCAGCAGTTTTATAGGGGACACTGAAGCTTTCTTT. As protein: CASSFIGDTEAFF.

The CDR3 here is CASSTGQGEGEKLFF. Here the CDR3 DNA reads TGTGCCAGCAGTACGGGACAGGGTGAGGGTGAAAAACTGTTTTTT. The chain uses TRBV6-5 and TRBJ1-4, with 9 bases identical to TRBD1. Germline assignment: CDR1 MNHEY and CDR2 SVGAGI. The ends lost 5 bases at V and 7 bases at J; junction bases unmatched: 8. The CDR3 is made up of 15 amino acids.

For the CDR3, the DNA is TGCGCCAGCAGCCTTGACACTAGCTCTGGGGCCAACGTCCTGACTTTC. This sequence encodes CASSLDTSSGANVLTF. The V call is TRBV5-1, the J call TRBJ2-6; a possible D gene is TRBD2 (5 bases). The V gene's germline CDR1 is SGHRS and CDR2 YFSETQ. There are 16 residues in the CDR3. Trimming removed 4 bases at V and 0 bases at J, with 11 bases between.

This chain links TRBV6-5 with TRBJ1-5; 9 bases align to TRBD1. The CDR3 extends over 15 amino acids. Losses at the gene ends were 2 bases for V and 7 bases for J; bases not matched to a gene: 6. Germline V CDR1 and CDR2: MNHEY, SVGAGI. This chain's CDR3 is CASSYTPDRGQPQHF. The CDR3 DNA sequence: TGTGCCAGCAGTTACACACCTGACAGGGGGCAGCCCCAGCATTTT.